One and the same sample provided the 16 T cell receptor beta chains below, sequenced in a study of cytotoxic CD8 clonotypes in ibrutinib-treated CLL. Only in-frame clones appear in the TCRdb table, and some are missing; sequencing was by immunoSEQ multiplex PCR. This sample has approximately 170,000 clones, with approximately 91% found just once. The material was PBMCs, obtained at disease progression, from a patient treated with ibrutinib. These TCRs come from a human donor with chronic lymphocytic leukemia.

This sequence joins TRBV18 and TRBJ2-2; 8 nucleotides line up with TRBD1. Germline V lookup: CDR1 KGHSH, CDR2 LQKENI. The V gene end was trimmed by 6 bases and the J gene end by 6 bases; junction bases not matched to a gene: 9. This CDR3 region has 15 residues. The CDR3 DNA reads TGTGCCAGCTCCCTCAGACAGGGGCTGGCCGGGGAGCTGTTTTTT. Amino acids: CASSLRQGLAGELFF. The complete variable domain, with remaining parts taken from reference TRBV18 and TRBJ2-2, reads NAGVMQNPRHLVRRRGQEARLRCSPMKGHSHVYWYRQLPEEGLKFMVYLQKENIIDESGMPKERFSAEFPKEGPSILRIQQVVRGDSAAYFCASSLRQGLAGELFFGEGSRLTVL.

This clone was seen a few times. The chain is built from TRBV27 and TRBJ1-2, with D perhaps TRBD1 (5 bases). In germline, CDR1 is MNHEY, CDR2 SMNVEV (reference sequence). The ends were cut back, 2 bases at V and 7 bases at J, with 8 bases in the middle. The CDR3 has 12 residues. This CDR3 is CASSLGGGGYTF. DNA of the CDR3: TGTGCCAGCAGTTTAGGGGGTGGTGGCTACACCTTC.

The chain combines TRBV9 with TRBJ1-1; D remains ambiguous. The CDR3 spans 14 residues. V lost 5 bases, J lost 0 bases, and 11 bases lay in between. Per germline, CDR1 SGDLS and CDR2 YYNGEE. In nucleotides, the CDR3 is TGTGCCAGCAGAAGAGGCAGCATGAACACTGAAGCTTTCTTT. Its translation: CASRRGSMNTEAFF.

The chain uses TRBV7-3 and TRBJ1-1, with a tentative D call TRBD1 (6 bases). The CDR3 sequence is 16 residues long. The V end was cut by 1 base, the J end by 1 base, with 13 bases between. CDR1 is SGHTA and CDR2 is FQGTGA in the germline V gene. The CDR3 sequence is CASSLKGGPANTEAFF. Here the CDR3 DNA reads TGTGCCAGCAGCTTAAAGGGGGGGCCTGCGAACACTGAAGCTTTCTTT.

The chain uses TRBV11-3 and TRBJ2-1; 10 bases line up with TRBD2. The CDR3 loop spans 17 amino acids. J lost 4 bases, V lost 4 bases, and 10 bases had no gene match. Germline loops: CDR1 SGHNT, CDR2 YENEEA. The DNA of the CDR3 is TGTGCCAGCAGCTCGAGCCCGGGACTAGCGATTTACAATGAGCAGTTCTTC. Amino acid sequence: CASSSSPGLAIYNEQFF. Full variable domain (outside the CDR3, taken from reference TRBV11-3 and TRBJ2-1): EAGVVQSPRYKIIEKKQPVAFWCNPISGHNTLYWYLQNLGQGPELLIRYENEEAVDDSQLPKDRFSAERLKGVDSTLKIQPAELGDSAVYLCASSSSPGLAIYNEQFFGPGTRLTVL.

The chain employs TRBV2 and TRBJ2-5; 7 positions match TRBD1. The germline V gene has CDR1 SNHLY and CDR2 FYNNEI. Trimming removed 4 bases from V and 5 bases from J; junction bases left unmatched: 7. The CDR3 totals 14 residues. The CDR3 reads CASSGQGRTETQYF. Written as DNA, the CDR3 is TGTGCCAGCAGTGGACAGGGAAGAACGGAGACCCAGTACTTC.

CDR3 residues: CASSELRTSLSYEQYF. The DNA of the CDR3 is TGTGCCAGCAGTGAATTACGGACTAGCCTCTCATACGAGCAGTACTTC. The chain links TRBV25-1 to TRBJ2-7; TRBD2 matches 8 bases. Germline V gene data show CDR1 as MGHDK and CDR2 as SYGVNS. J was trimmed by 4 bases and V by 1 base; bases with no gene match: 9. The CDR3 sequence is 16 residues long.

This chain connects TRBV4-3 to TRBJ2-3, with 9 nucleotides matching TRBD2. This CDR3 is 19 amino acids long. Losses at the gene ends were 0 bases for V and 7 bases for J; bases not matched to a gene: 17. The germline gives CDR1 LGHNA, CDR2 YSLEER. This CDR3 reads CASSQDLVAGGRTYHTQYF. For the CDR3, the DNA is TGCGCCAGCAGCCAAGATTTGGTGGCGGGAGGGCGGACATATCATACGCAGTATTTT.

This sequence joins TRBV13 and TRBJ2-3, with TRBD2 matching 8 bases. The CDR3 totals 16 residues. Germline-derived CDR1 and CDR2 are PRHDT and FYEKMQ (reference sequence). Losses at the gene ends were 4 bases for V and 0 bases for J; bases not matched to a gene: 6. CDR3 nucleotides: TGTGCCAGCAGCTACCAGACTAGCGCTAGCACAGATACGCAGTATTTT. Translating it yields CASSYQTSASTDTQYF.

The chain carries TRBV5-1 and TRBJ2-1; no firm D call. This CDR3 comprises 17 residues. V was shortened by 5 bases and J by 3 bases, with 21 bases between the two germline ends. CDR1 is SGHRS and CDR2 is YFSETQ in the germline V gene. CDR3 in amino acids: CASRPKTGSNFYNEQFF. The CDR3 nucleotides are TGCGCCAGCAGGCCGAAAACGGGTTCTAACTTCTACAATGAGCAGTTCTTC.

The genes are TRBV19 and TRBJ1-4; tentatively, D is TRBD1 (6 bases). The CDR3 runs to 16 residues. Germline CDR1 reads LNHDA; CDR2 reads SQIVND (reference sequence). V was pared by 3 bases and J by 7 bases, with 18 bases between. The CDR3 DNA sequence: TGTGCCAGTAGTATTCCTAACAGGGCCAGGGGTGAAAAACTGTTTTTT. It yields the protein CASSIPNRARGEKLFF.

The chain is built from TRBV30 and TRBJ1-2; D is unresolved. Trimming shortened V by 1 base and J by 8 bases, and 11 bases separated the two germline ends. The CDR3 length is 12 residues. Germline lookup yields CDR1 GTSNPN and CDR2 SVGIG (reference sequence). CDR3 DNA: TGTGCCTGGAGTGGAAGTGCCGGGGGCTACACCTTC. Translating it yields CAWSGSAGGYTF.

This chain links TRBV30 with TRBJ1-2; D gene ambiguous. Germline CDR1 reads GTSNPN; CDR2 reads SVGIG (reference sequence). This CDR3 region has 12 residues. V lost 3 bases and J 7 bases, leaving 12 bases between the germline ends. CDR3 sequence reads: CAWSPGSPGYTF. The CDR3 coding sequence is TGTGCCTGGAGCCCCGGGAGCCCTGGCTACACCTTC.

The rearrangement links TRBV7-8 to TRBJ2-7, with TRBD1 matching over 11 bases. This CDR3 region has 19 residues. Germline loops: CDR1 SGHVS, CDR2 FQNEAQ. V lost 2 bases to trimming and J lost 1 base; unmatched junction nucleotides: 13. The CDR3 nucleotides read TGTGCCAGCAGCTTATGGAGGACAGGGGGCGGAAAACAATCCTACGAGCAGTACTTC. Its protein product is CASSLWRTGGGKQSYEQYF.

The chain uses TRBV2 and TRBJ2-5, with 13 bases aligning to TRBD2. CDR1 and CDR2 from the germline V gene are SNHLY and FYNNEI. The junction had 9 bases not matched to a gene; V was cut back by 3 bases and J by 2 bases. The CDR3 runs 18 residues. CDR3: CASSEILAGGLGQETQYF. The CDR3 DNA follows: TGTGCCAGCAGTGAGATACTAGCGGGAGGGCTGGGGCAAGAGACCCAGTACTTC.

The chain uses TRBV15 and TRBJ2-1, with D possibly matching TRBD2 (5 bases). This CDR3 comprises 13 residues. Germline V gene data show CDR1 as LNHNV and CDR2 as YYDKDF (reference sequence). V was cut by 1 base and J by 9 bases, with 10 bases left in between. The CDR3 region is CATSRGLAPEQFF. CDR3 in DNA: TGTGCCACCAGCAGAGGGCTAGCCCCTGAGCAGTTCTTC.